This note documents a single T cell receptor beta chain sequence. Its specific antigen is unknown. No base quality information exists; no much larger clone differs at one position. Receptors were amplified or captured by the immunoSEQ multiplex PCR assay. Following the manufacturer's protocol, the hsTCRB Kit was used to amplify rearranged TCR beta chain sequences. Sequencing of TCRB libraries was carried out on an Illumina MiSeq. Concerning the study's data processing: The proprietary platform of the kit vendor was used for demultiplexing, trimming and gene mapping. The source is immuneACCESS, and TCRdb retained only in-frame sequences with V and J called. Part of the clones is not carried over; for the studies checked, unresolved V genes explain less than half of this, and the remainder is unexplained. V, J and clone size were drawn from that table, and D and trimming were deduced from the DNA. The sample profile shows around 58,000 clones; about 80% of them were found once. The ten largest clones represent about 3.3% of the sample.

Explained via the paper, the time point label denotes: week 5, during vaccination. Each vaccine dose, consisting of 300 ug of a 20-mer mutant IDH1 peptide in Montanide, was administered subcutaneously with topical imiquimod. All donors had newly diagnosed IDH1-mutant astrocytomas of WHO grade 3 or 4 that showed loss of nuclear ATRX. The samples were drawn from NOA16, a multicentre, single-arm, open-label phase I trial in Germany that tested a mutant IDH1 peptide vaccine in humans for the first time. The DNeasy Blood and Tissue Kit was used to extract genomic DNA from EDTA blood for TCRB sequencing. The record originates from a study of a mutant IDH1 vaccine in newly diagnosed glioma (dated by TCRdb to the early 2020s). Context from the whole study: Eight vaccinations were administered to patients in weeks 1, 3, 5, 7, 11, 15, 19 and 23, corresponding to visits V03 through V10. For exploratory analyses, longitudinal TCRB deep sequencing was carried out in about 25 treated patients wherever samples were available. Peripheral blood samples were drawn at six visits, namely V03 (baseline), V05, V07, V10, V12 and V13. Of the approximately 30 treated patients, approximately 62% were male and 37.5% were female, and the mean age was 40.4 years. Vaccination started 4-6 weeks after radiotherapy alone, or was given together with temozolomide cycles in the groups whose treatment included chemotherapy. Prior to enrollment, patients had been given standard therapy consisting of radiotherapy alone, temozolomide alone, or radiochemotherapy with temozolomide, with the combination given to most patients. Overall study outcomes, separate from this receptor: Changes in the top peripheral T cell clonotypes picked up by TCRB sequencing did not appear to be linked to pseudoprogression. It was noted by the authors that analyses of patient blood samples could not be reproduced owing to sample limitations. PBMC samples for TCRB deep sequencing were selected based on availability. Vaccine-induced immune responses across multiple MHC alleles were detected in 85% to 95% of patients.

CDR1 and CDR2 were assigned from the germline V gene as SGDLS and YYNGEE. Reading from cysteine to phenylalanine, the CDR3 counts 14 amino acids. Only CDR3 DNA is held: 42 bases, read in frame from base 1. V was cut back by 2 bases and J by 6 bases, leaving a gap of 12 bases between them. The chain joins TRBV9 to TRBJ1-3; too little of a D gene remains to name it. Sequenced here: PBMCs, sampled from a glioma patient whose treatment included an IDH1 peptide vaccine. The source of this sequence is a man younger than 40 with glioma. The CDR3 amino acid sequence is: CASSVGYLENTIYF. The nucleotide sequence is given as TGTGCCAGCAGCGTTGGATATTTAGAAAACACCATATATTTT.